This is a list of T cell receptor beta chains from one sample in a study of cytomegalovirus exposure and HLA in healthy donors. Method: immunoSEQ multiplex PCR; TCRdb's copy keeps in-frame clones and lacks some. The top ten hold 7% to 8.5% of the sample, which has under 80,000 clones, roughly 80% seen once. The sequencing sample was made of PBMCs. These receptors all come from a woman in her thirties or forties in good health and CMV-seronegative. CDR3s include the opening cysteine and the closing phenylalanine or tryptophan. The order of the fields is V gene, clone size, J gene, D gene, CDR3 protein, CDR3 DNA. The D gene is left open where the match is weak. Clone size is shown for a subset of rows, as once, few, many or a class of expanded clone.

TRBV7-3	NA	TRBJ1-1	NA	CASSLGPSNEAFF	TGTGCCAGCAGCTTAGGGCCGAGCAATGAAGCTTTCTTT
TRBV28	NA	TRBJ2-5	NA	CASSSRVGRDTQYF	TGTGCCAGCAGTTCGCGGGTCGGTAGGGATACCCAGTACTTC
TRBV4-3	NA	TRBJ2-2	NA	CASSQDLGGNTGELFF	TGCGCCAGCAGCCAAGATCTTGGAGGGAACACCGGGGAGCTGTTTTTT
TRBV6-4	NA	TRBJ1-1	NA	CASRGTPNTEAFF	TGTGCCAGCAGGGGGACACCGAACACTGAAGCTTTCTTT
TRBV21-1	once	TRBJ2-7	NA	CASSKGGQGEYEQYF	TGTGCCAGCAGCAAAGGAGGACAGGGGGAGTACGAGCAGTACTTC
TRBV5-1	NA	TRBJ1-3	NA	CASSLGTDRSGNTIYF	TGCGCCAGCAGCTTGGGAACCGACAGATCTGGAAACACCATATATTTT
TRBV27	NA	TRBJ2-4	NA	CASRPTGVNIQYF	TGTGCCAGCAGGCCTACCGGAGTAAACATTCAGTACTTC
TRBV9	NA	TRBJ2-7	TRBD2	CASSVASRGGKYF	TGTGCCAGCAGCGTAGCTTCCCGGGGAGGGAAGTACTTC
TRBV20-1	NA	TRBJ1-1	NA	CSAIRNTEAFF	TGCAGTGCTATCAGGAACACTGAAGCTTTCTTT
TRBV11-3	once	TRBJ2-2	TRBD1	CASSPTGSGELFF	TGTGCCAGCAGCCCGACAGGGTCCGGGGAGCTGTTTTTT
TRBV9	NA	TRBJ1-2	TRBD1	CASSVADRNGYTF	TGTGCCAGCAGCGTGGCGGACAGGAATGGCTACACCTTC
TRBV2	once	TRBJ2-7	NA	CASRRDTSYEQYF	TGTGCCAGCCGCCGGGACACCTCCTACGAGCAGTACTTC
TRBV5-8	NA	TRBJ2-5	NA	CASTLRGGETQYF	TGTGCCAGCACCCTGCGGGGTGGGGAGACCCAGTACTTC
TRBV6-1	NA	TRBJ2-5	TRBD2	CASKLAAHQETQYF	TGTGCCAGCAAACTAGCGGCCCATCAAGAGACCCAGTACTTC
TRBV10-2	NA	TRBJ2-1	NA	CASRDSPLVDNEQFF	TGCGCCAGCAGGGACTCCCCGCTTGTCGACAATGAGCAGTTCTTC
TRBV6-5	NA	TRBJ1-5	NA	CASSPLQGDQPQHF	TGTGCCAGCAGCCCCCTACAGGGAGATCAGCCCCAGCATTTT
TRBV15	NA	TRBJ2-7	NA	CATSMLQGYEQYF	TGTGCCACCAGCATGTTACAGGGTTACGAGCAGTACTTC
TRBV7-2	NA	TRBJ2-7	NA	CASSFESIKQYF	TGTGCCAGCAGCTTTGAGTCTATCAAGCAGTACTTC
TRBV11-2	once	TRBJ1-1	TRBD1	CASSYRGNAEAFF	TGTGCCAGCAGCTACAGGGGGAACGCTGAAGCTTTCTTT
TRBV5-6	NA	TRBJ1-3	NA	CASSWGRRAGNTIYF	TGTGCCAGCAGCTGGGGACGGAGGGCTGGAAACACCATATATTTT
TRBV6-5	NA	TRBJ1-5	NA	CASRRHREEQPQHF	TGTGCCAGCAGAAGACACAGGGAAGAACAGCCCCAGCATTTT
TRBV7-9	NA	TRBJ2-3	TRBD2	CASSLDEREVVRWADTQYF	TGTGCCAGCAGCTTAGATGAGCGGGAGGTGGTGAGGTGGGCAGATACGCAGTATTTT
TRBV15	NA	TRBJ2-7	TRBD2	CATSRVRAGSYEQYF	TGTGCCACCAGCAGAGTTCGAGCGGGGTCATACGAGCAGTACTTC
TRBV5-6	NA	TRBJ2-1	NA	CASSRGSILYNEQFF	TGTGCCAGCAGCCGGGGGAGCATCCTCTACAATGAGCAGTTCTTC
TRBV10-3	NA	TRBJ1-5	TRBD1	CATHAGTGNQPQHF	TGTGCCACCCACGCCGGGACAGGTAATCAGCCCCAGCATTTT
TRBV6-6	NA	TRBJ1-5	NA	CASSYGGNGNQPQHF	TGTGCCAGCAGTTACGGCGGGAATGGCAATCAGCCCCAGCATTTT
TRBV30	NA	TRBJ1-4	NA	CAWSVQGSLGSNEKLFF	TGTGCCTGGAGTGTACAAGGATCATTGGGGAGTAATGAAAAACTGTTTTTT
TRBV5-8	NA	TRBJ2-2	NA	CASSLRRAGELFF	TGTGCCAGCAGCCTGCGACGGGCCGGGGAGCTGTTTTTT
TRBV4-3	NA	TRBJ1-3	TRBD1	CASSQAWGQSTGNTIYF	TGCGCCAGCAGCCAAGCTTGGGGACAGAGTACTGGAAACACCATATATTTT
TRBV27	NA	TRBJ1-5	NA	CASSLTQGLNQPQHF	TGTGCCAGCAGTTTGACGCAGGGCCTCAATCAGCCCCAGCATTTT
TRBV9	NA	TRBJ1-5	NA	CASSVGGGPQHF	TGTGCCAGCAGCGTTGGCGGTGGGCCCCAGCATTTT
TRBV5-1	once	TRBJ2-1	TRBD2	CASSLGGLAGREQFF	TGCGCCAGCAGCTTGGGGGGTCTAGCGGGGCGGGAGCAGTTCTTC
TRBV19	few	TRBJ2-2	TRBD1	CASSQGGGSRPGELFF	TGTGCCAGTAGTCAAGGGGGCGGCAGTAGGCCCGGGGAGCTGTTTTTT
TRBV29-1	NA	TRBJ2-3	NA	CSVEDPVSGSGTDTQYF	TGCAGCGTTGAAGATCCTGTGAGTGGGAGTGGAACAGATACGCAGTATTTT
TRBV7-3	few	TRBJ1-1	NA	CASSTNSPQSGTEAFF	TGTGCCAGCAGCACCAACAGTCCCCAGAGCGGCACTGAAGCTTTCTTT
TRBV6-1	few	TRBJ1-2	TRBD1	CASRWDRGQGGYTF	TGTGCCAGCAGATGGGACAGGGGGCAAGGCGGCTACACCTTC
TRBV19	NA	TRBJ1-4	NA	CASSADTGRANEKLFF	TGTGCCAGTAGTGCGGACACAGGGCGGGCTAATGAAAAACTGTTTTTT
TRBV5-6	few	TRBJ1-3	NA	CASSLRLPGNTIYF	TGTGCCAGCAGCTTACGACTGCCTGGAAACACCATATATTTT
TRBV11-2	NA	TRBJ2-7	NA	CASSFLTATYEQYF	TGTGCCAGCAGCTTTCTAACAGCCACCTACGAGCAGTACTTC
TRBV6-1	NA	TRBJ2-2	TRBD2	CASSEARASGRNTGELFF	TGTGCCAGCAGTGAAGCAAGGGCTAGCGGGAGGAACACCGGGGAGCTGTTTTTT
TRBV7-2	few	TRBJ1-1	NA	CASSPRGERRAFF	TGTGCCAGCAGCCCCCGGGGGGAGCGGAGGGCTTTCTTT
TRBV5-4	NA	TRBJ2-5	NA	CASRVFGRGETQYF	TGTGCCAGCAGGGTCTTCGGGAGAGGAGAGACCCAGTACTTC
TRBV11-2	NA	TRBJ2-7	TRBD1	CASSKDRNYEQYF	TGTGCCAGCAGCAAGGACAGGAACTACGAGCAGTACTTC
TRBV7-2	NA	TRBJ2-7	TRBD2	CASSRLGSGSSYEQYF	TGTGCCAGCAGCCGTCTTGGGAGCGGGAGCTCCTACGAGCAGTACTTC
TRBV6-1	once	TRBJ1-2	TRBD1	CASSWTGGGYTF	TGTGCCAGCAGTTGGACAGGGGGCGGCTACACCTTC
TRBV7-9	NA	TRBJ2-7	NA	CASSPQNEQYF	TGTGCCAGCAGCCCACAAAACGAGCAGTACTTC
TRBV10-3	once	TRBJ2-7	NA	CATKQGYEQYF	TGTGCCACCAAACAGGGTTACGAGCAGTACTTC
TRBV29-1	NA	TRBJ2-3	TRBD2	CSVEGLAGYTDTQYF	TGCAGCGTTGAAGGACTAGCGGGGTACACAGATACGCAGTATTTT
TRBV29-1	NA	TRBJ2-1	TRBD1	CSVGDRGTYNEQFF	TGCAGCGTGGGGGACAGGGGGACCTACAATGAGCAGTTCTTC
TRBV10-1	once	TRBJ2-1	NA	CASSDLQGREEQFF	TGCGCCAGCAGTGACTTACAGGGAAGGGAGGAGCAGTTCTTC
TRBV7-3	NA	TRBJ2-1	NA	CASSLSGAAYNEQFF	TGTGCCAGCAGCTTAAGCGGGGCGGCCTACAATGAGCAGTTCTTC
TRBV2	NA	TRBJ1-5	NA	CASNEQGWSNQPQHF	TGTGCCAGCAACGAACAGGGTTGGAGCAATCAGCCCCAGCATTTT
TRBV28	NA	TRBJ1-5	NA	CASSLSGDNQPQHF	TGTGCCAGCAGTTTAAGCGGGGACAATCAGCCCCAGCATTTT
TRBV2	few	TRBJ1-2	NA	CASSEQGTPYYGYTF	TGTGCCAGCAGTGAACAGGGGACCCCTTACTATGGCTACACCTTC
TRBV28	NA	TRBJ2-3	TRBD1	CASSLGTGVGDTQYF	TGTGCCAGCAGTTTAGGGACAGGGGTGGGAGATACGCAGTATTTT